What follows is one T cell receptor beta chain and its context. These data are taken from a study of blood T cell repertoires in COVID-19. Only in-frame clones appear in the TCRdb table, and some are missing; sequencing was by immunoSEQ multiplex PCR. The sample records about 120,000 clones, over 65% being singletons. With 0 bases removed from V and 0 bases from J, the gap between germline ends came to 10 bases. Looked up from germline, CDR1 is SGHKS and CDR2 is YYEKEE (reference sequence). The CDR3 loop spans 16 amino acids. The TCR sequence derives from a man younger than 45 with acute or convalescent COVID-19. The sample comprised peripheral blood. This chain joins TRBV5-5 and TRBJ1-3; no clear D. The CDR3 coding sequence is TGTGCCAGCAGCTTGGACAGTATATACTCTGGAAACACCATATATTTT. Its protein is CASSLDSIYSGNTIYF.